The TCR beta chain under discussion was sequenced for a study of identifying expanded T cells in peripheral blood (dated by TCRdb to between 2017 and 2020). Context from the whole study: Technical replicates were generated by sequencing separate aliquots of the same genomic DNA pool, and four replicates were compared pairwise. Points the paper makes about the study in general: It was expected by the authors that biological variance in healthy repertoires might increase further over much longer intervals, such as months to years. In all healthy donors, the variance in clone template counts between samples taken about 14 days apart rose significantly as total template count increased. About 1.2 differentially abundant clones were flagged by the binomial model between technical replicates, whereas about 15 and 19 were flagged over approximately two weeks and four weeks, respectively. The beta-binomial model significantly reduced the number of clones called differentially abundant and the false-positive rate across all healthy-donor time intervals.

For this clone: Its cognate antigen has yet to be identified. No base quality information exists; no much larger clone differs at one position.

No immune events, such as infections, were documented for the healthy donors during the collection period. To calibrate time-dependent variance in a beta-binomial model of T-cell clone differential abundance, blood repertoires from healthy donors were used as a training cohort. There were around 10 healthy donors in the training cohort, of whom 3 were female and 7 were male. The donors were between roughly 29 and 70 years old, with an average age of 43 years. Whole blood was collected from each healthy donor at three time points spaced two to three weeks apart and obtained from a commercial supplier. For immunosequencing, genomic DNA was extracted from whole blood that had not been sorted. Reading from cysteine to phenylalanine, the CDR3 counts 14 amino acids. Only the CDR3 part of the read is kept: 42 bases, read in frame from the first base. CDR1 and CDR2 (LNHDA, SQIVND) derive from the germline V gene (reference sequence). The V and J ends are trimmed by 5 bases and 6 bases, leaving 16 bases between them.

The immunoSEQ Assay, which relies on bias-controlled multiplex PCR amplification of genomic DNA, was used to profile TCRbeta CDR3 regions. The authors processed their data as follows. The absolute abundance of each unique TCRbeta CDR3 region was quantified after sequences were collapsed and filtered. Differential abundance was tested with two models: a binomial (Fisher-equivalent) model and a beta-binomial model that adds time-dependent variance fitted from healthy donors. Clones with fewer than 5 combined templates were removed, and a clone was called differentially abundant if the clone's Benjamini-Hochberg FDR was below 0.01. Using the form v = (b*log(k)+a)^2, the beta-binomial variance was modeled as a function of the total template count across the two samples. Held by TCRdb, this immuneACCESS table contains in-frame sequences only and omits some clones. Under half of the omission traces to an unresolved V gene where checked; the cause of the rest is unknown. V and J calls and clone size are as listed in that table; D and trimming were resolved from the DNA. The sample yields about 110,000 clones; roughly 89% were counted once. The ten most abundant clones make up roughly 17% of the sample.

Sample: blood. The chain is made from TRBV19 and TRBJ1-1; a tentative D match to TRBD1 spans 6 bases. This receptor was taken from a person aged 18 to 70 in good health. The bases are TGTGCCAGTAGTTCCCGCGGCGGGGGGCCTGAAGCTTTCTTT. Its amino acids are CASSSRGGGPEAFF.